One and the same sample provided the 31 T cell receptor beta chains below, sequenced in a study of post-analysis software for immune sequencing data. Presence of unique molecular identifiers characterized the TCR beta cDNA libraries. TCRdb called the PCR reads again in MiXCR, with one record for every CDR3 protein. This sample carries around 710,000 distinct CDR3 sequences, 46% of them seen once, and the ten largest clones take approximately 4.4%. These receptors' antigens are unknown. Study results and limitations: When patients were compared with controls, about 5 TRBV segments were more frequent, TRBV5-6, TRBV5-1 and TRBV20-1 among them.

Sequencing was performed on blood. All receptors derive from a girl aged 10-17 years with multiple sclerosis.

This chain links TRBV11-2 with TRBJ2-1; TRBD2 matches 7 bases. This CDR3 has 15 amino acids. Losses at the gene ends were 6 bases for V and 4 bases for J; bases not matched to a gene: 9. Germline V CDR1 and CDR2: SGHAT, FQNNGV. CDR3 protein: CASRRAGTKYNEQFF. In nucleotides, the CDR3 is TGTGCCAGCAGACGAGCCGGGACTAAATACAATGAGCAGTTCTTC.

This clonotype was detected a few times. The gene calls are TRBV5-1 and TRBJ1-1; no definite D call. Deletions cut 0 bases from V and 0 bases from J, with 9 bases between. Germline V gives CDR1 SGHRS, CDR2 YFSETQ. CDR3 length equals 15 residues. The chain's CDR3 is CASSLGKIMNTEAFF. The CDR3, as DNA: TGCGCCAGCAGCTTGGGCAAGATCATGAACACTGAAGCTTTCTTT.

The rearrangement links TRBV6-5 to TRBJ2-5, with 13 bases lining up with TRBD2. There are 16 residues in the CDR3. J lost 2 bases, V lost 0 bases, and 0 bases had no gene match. Looked up from germline, CDR1 is MNHEY and CDR2 is SVGAGI. In nucleotides, the CDR3 is TGTGCCAGCAGTTACTCGACTAGCGGGAGGCAAGAGACCCAGTACTTC. Its protein product is CASSYSTSGRQETQYF.

The J gene is TRBJ2-3, the V gene TRBV6-2 or TRBV6-3; 9 bases map to TRBD2. CDR3 length: 19 amino acids. V shed 0 bases, J shed 9 bases, and the junction held 19 bases outside the gene matches. Germline V CDR1 and CDR2: MNHEY, SVGEGT. The CDR3 coding sequence is TGTGCCAGCAGTTACTCGAAAGTTTGGCGGGAGGGCCTTTCGGGGACGCAGTATTTT. It codes for CASSYSKVWREGLSGTQYF.

V and J are TRBV6-6 and TRBJ2-1; D is perhaps TRBD2 (6 bases). CDR1 is MNHNY, CDR2 SVGAGI, per germline (reference sequence). There are 14 residues in the CDR3. Trimming pared 1 base from V and 7 bases from J, leaving 11 bases between. This chain's CDR3 is CASSYWRGGNEQFF. The CDR3 DNA sequence: TGTGCCAGCAGTTACTGGAGGGGCGGAAATGAGCAGTTCTTC.

The chain carries TRBV4-3 and TRBJ2-7; tentative D call: TRBD1 (5 bases). The CDR3 is made up of 15 amino acids. V lost 3 bases to trimming and J lost 4 bases, with 16 bases between them. CDR1 is LGHNA, CDR2 YSLEER, per germline. This CDR3 is CASSHRAQAVYEQYF. CDR3 nucleotide sequence: TGCGCCAGCAGCCACAGGGCCCAGGCGGTTTACGAGCAGTACTTC.

The chain links TRBV20-1 to TRBJ2-1, with TRBD1 as a possible D gene (5 bases). This CDR3 comprises 12 residues. Trimming stripped 6 bases from V and 9 bases from J, with 15 bases between. Looked up from germline, CDR1 is DFQATT and CDR2 is SNEGSKA (reference sequence). The CDR3 sequence is CSADIGAAEQFF. CDR3 in DNA: TGCAGTGCGGACATAGGGGCGGCTGAGCAGTTCTTC.

The rearrangement joins TRBV29-1 to TRBJ2-7, with 7 bases identical to TRBD2. This CDR3 contains 15 residues. The trim removed 0 bases at V and 3 bases at J, leaving 8 bases unmatched. Germline CDR1 SQVTM, CDR2 ANQGSEA. CDR3 nucleotide sequence: TGCAGCGTTGAAGAGCCGGGGGGATTAAACTACGAGCAGTACTTC. It codes for CSVEEPGGLNYEQYF.

The chain joins TRBV29-1 to TRBJ2-7; possibly TRBD2 for D (5 bases). Per germline, CDR1 SQVTM and CDR2 ANQGSEA. CDR3 size: 11 residues. Trimming took 3 bases from V and 2 from J, leaving 5 bases between them. The CDR3 bases are TGCAGCGTTGAGGAGGCCTACGAGCAGTACTTC. It is translated as CSVEEAYEQYF.

The genes are TRBV5-1 and TRBJ1-5, with 12 nucleotides matching TRBD1. The CDR3 is made up of 18 amino acids. Germline CDR1 reads SGHRS; CDR2 reads YFSETQ. After removal of 3 bases from V and 0 bases from J, the junction contained 7 bases not matched to a gene. The CDR3 loop reads CASSSGTGGGNSNQPQHF. CDR3 nucleotide sequence: TGCGCCAGCAGCTCCGGGACAGGGGGCGGCAATAGCAATCAGCCCCAGCATTTT.

The chain couples TRBV20-1 to TRBJ1-5; TRBD1 is a possible D gene (6 bases). CDR1 is DFQATT and CDR2 is SNEGSKA in the germline V gene (reference sequence). V lost 5 bases to trimming and J lost 3 bases, with 11 bases between them. This CDR3 region has 13 residues. The CDR3, as DNA: TGCAGTGCTTGGGGACAAATCAATCAGCCCCAGCATTTT. It encodes CSAWGQINQPQHF.

This clonotype was counted only a few times. The gene calls are TRBV29-1 and TRBJ1-1; D gene uncertain. Germline loops: CDR1 SQVTM, CDR2 ANQGSEA. Between the trimmed V and J ends, which lost 2 bases and 9 bases, there was a span of 10 bases. The length of the CDR3 is 11 residues. CDR3 sequence reads: CSVESRTQAFF. DNA of the CDR3: TGCAGCGTTGAATCCAGGACCCAAGCTTTCTTT.

The rearrangement joins TRBV7-6 to TRBJ2-3; TRBD2 aligns across 7 bases. Trimming removed 2 bases from V and 3 bases from J; junction bases left unmatched: 14. The germline V gene has CDR1 SGHVS and CDR2 FNYEAQ. CDR3 length: 18 residues. The CDR3: CASSLKSPTSLLTDTQYF. CDR3 sequence (DNA): TGTGCCAGCAGCTTAAAGTCCCCGACTAGCCTACTTACAGATACGCAGTATTTT.

This chain joins TRBV5-6 and TRBJ2-1, with 11 bases fitting TRBD2. Looked up from germline, CDR1 is SGHDT and CDR2 is YYEEEE. Germline trimming cut 3 bases from V and 7 bases from J; bases unmatched to any gene: 9. The CDR3 totals 16 residues. The CDR3, as DNA: TGTGCCAGCAGCTCGAAAGGGGCTAGCGGGAGGAATGAGCAGTTCTTC. It translates to CASSSKGASGRNEQFF.

The V call is TRBV9, the J call TRBJ2-5; no definite D call. The V end lost 4 bases, the J end lost 0 bases, and 10 bases lay between the germline ends. Germline CDR1 and CDR2: SGDLS and YYNGEE. The CDR3 length is 14 residues. CDR3 region: CASSPLSDQETQYF. The CDR3 DNA reads TGTGCCAGCAGCCCCCTAAGCGACCAAGAGACCCAGTACTTC.

The V gene is TRBV11-2, the J gene TRBJ2-3; TRBD2 aligns across 9 bases. Germline trimming cut 5 bases from V and 8 bases from J; bases unmatched to any gene: 14. Looked up from germline, CDR1 is SGHAT and CDR2 is FQNNGV. CDR3 length: 16 residues. CDR3: CASSPRGSGSRGTQYF. Written as DNA, the CDR3 is TGTGCCAGCAGCCCCCGAGGTAGCGGGAGTCGGGGTACGCAGTATTTT. Full variable domain (rest looked up from reference TRBV11-2 and TRBJ2-3): EAGVAQSPRYKIIEKRQSVAFWCNPISGHATLYWYQQILGQGPKLLIQFQNNGVVDDSQLPKDRFSAERLKGVDSTLKIQPAKLEDSAVYLCASSPRGSGSRGTQYFGPGTRLTVL.

This clonotype was detected a few times. The V and J genes are TRBV7-9 and TRBJ1-4; TRBD1 matches at 7 bases. CDR1 and CDR2 (germline): SEHNR, FQNEAQ (reference sequence). Trimming cost V 5 bases and J 4 bases; bases outside gene matches: 4. The CDR3 runs to 14 residues. CDR3: CASSTGTDNEKLFF. CDR3 DNA sequence: TGTGCCAGCAGCACCGGGACAGATAATGAAAAACTGTTTTTT.

V gene TRBV6-6 combines with J gene TRBJ2-5; D unclear. Per germline, CDR1 MNHNY and CDR2 SVGAGI (reference sequence). CDR3 size: 13 residues. The V and J ends lost 8 bases and 11 bases respectively, with 21 bases between them. This CDR3 reads CASLVDPYNEQYF. The CDR3 region has the DNA TGTGCCAGCCTTGTGGATCCCTACAATGAGCAGTACTTC.

This clonotype has more than one count but fewer than ten. The J gene is TRBJ2-5, the V gene TRBV6-5; D unresolved. This CDR3 has 14 residues. Looked up from germline, CDR1 is MNHEY and CDR2 is SVGAGI. The V and J ends lost 2 bases and 4 bases respectively, with 11 bases between them. The DNA of the CDR3 is TGTGCCAGCAGTTACCTCCCAACATTAGAGACCCAGTACTTC. Translation gives CASSYLPTLETQYF.

This clonotype was observed a single time. This rearrangement joins TRBV27 to TRBJ2-7; 8 bases agree with TRBD1. Per the germline V gene, CDR1 is MNHEY and CDR2 is SMNVEV (reference sequence). CDR3 length: 15 amino acids. Unmatched junction bases numbered 10, after V lost 2 bases and J lost 7 bases. The CDR3 here is CASSLRQGSHNEQYF. As DNA, the CDR3 is TGTGCCAGCAGTTTACGACAGGGGTCCCACAATGAGCAGTACTTC.

This clonotype was observed a handful of times. The chain combines TRBV28 with TRBJ2-1; 11 nucleotides line up with TRBD2. Germline V gives CDR1 MDHEN, CDR2 SYDVKM. Trimming removed 6 bases from V and 4 bases from J; junction bases left unmatched: 29. CDR3 length: 23 amino acids. CDR3 residues: CASSPTEGFSGTSGSSTYNEQFF. Written as DNA, the CDR3 is TGTGCCAGCAGCCCAACCGAAGGGTTTTCCGGGACTAGCGGATCCAGCACATACAATGAGCAGTTCTTC.

In its sample, this clonotype was seen a few times. The gene calls are TRBV11-2 and TRBJ2-1; 10 bases are a match to TRBD2. Germline values: CDR1 SGHAT, CDR2 FQNNGV. The CDR3 consists of 15 residues. After removal of 5 bases from V and 7 bases from J, the junction contained 8 bases not matched to a gene. The chain's CDR3 is CASSPGGLASNEQFF. The CDR3 DNA follows: TGTGCCAGCAGCCCCGGGGGACTAGCGTCTAATGAGCAGTTCTTC.

The rearrangement links TRBV6-2 or TRBV6-3 to TRBJ1-5; D ambiguous. Germline assignment: CDR1 MNHEY and CDR2 SVGEGT. Trimming removed 2 bases from V and 4 bases from J, with 6 bases in between. The CDR3 is 13 amino acids. The CDR3 is CASSYISNQPQHF. DNA for the CDR3: TGTGCCAGCAGTTACATCAGTAATCAGCCCCAGCATTTT.

J is TRBJ2-3 and V is TRBV15; perhaps TRBD2 as D (6 bases). This CDR3 region has 13 residues. V was clipped by 6 bases and J by 2 bases, with 9 bases between them. Germline CDR1 is LNHNV and CDR2 is YYDKDF (reference sequence). As DNA, the CDR3 is TGTGCCACCAGGGCTAGCGACACAGATACGCAGTATTTT. Residues: CATRASDTDTQYF.

This clonotype has a handful of counts. This chain uses TRBV29-1 with TRBJ2-7; maybe TRBD2 (6 bases). V was clipped by 5 bases and J by 0 bases, with 11 bases between them. The CDR3 covers 13 residues. Germline V CDR1 and CDR2: SQVTM, ANQGSEA. CDR3 sequence: CSVFGGGSYEQYF. CDR3 DNA: TGCAGCGTTTTCGGGGGAGGCTCCTACGAGCAGTACTTC.

The chain recombines TRBV12-3 or TRBV12-4 with TRBJ2-3, with 8 bases that match TRBD2. V dropped 6 bases and J dropped 13; count of bases not matched to a gene: 15. This CDR3 comprises 14 residues. The CDR3 DNA reads TGTGCCAGCAGCCCCACCGGGGGGGCAGATGCGGAGTATTTT. The encoded protein is CASSPTGGADAEYF.

On this clonotype: One end of the junction fails to match germline, which may point to a read error. The chain carries TRBV7-7 and TRBJ2-7; possibly TRBD2 for D (5 bases). The CDR3 has 15 amino acids. Per germline, CDR1 SSHAT and CDR2 FNYEAQ (reference sequence). The CDR3, as DNA: TGTGCTAGCAGCTTAGACGGGCGGGCCAACAATGAGCAGTACTTC. Its protein product is CASSLDGRANNEQYF.

The rearrangement joins TRBV15 to TRBJ2-1; D is undetermined. V gave up 0 bases and J gave up 10 bases, with 7 bases separating them. The CDR3 is 12 amino acids. Germline V lookup: CDR1 LNHNV, CDR2 YYDKDF (reference sequence). Here the CDR3 reads CATSRDYREQFF. In nucleotides, the CDR3 is TGTGCCACCAGCAGAGATTACCGGGAGCAGTTCTTC.

This clonotype was counted only a few times. At one boundary the junction diverges from the germline segment, which might be a read error. J is TRBJ2-1 and V is TRBV30; 10 positions match TRBD2. This CDR3 contains 15 residues. Per the germline V gene, CDR1 is GTSNPN and CDR2 is SVGIG (reference sequence). The CDR3 region is CAWAKAGGPYNERFF. CDR3 in DNA: TGTGCCTGGGCGAAAGCGGGAGGGCCTTACAATGAGCGGTTCTTC.

V is TRBV5-1 and J is TRBJ2-4; 13 bases are a match to TRBD2. From germline, CDR1 is SGHRS and CDR2 YFSETQ. The V segment lost 2 bases and the J segment 13 bases; nucleotides outside the gene matches: 12. The CDR3 has 16 residues. CDR3 nucleotide sequence: TGCGCCAGCAGCTTCGGGGGACTAGCGGGATCCAATGAGCAGTACTTC. It encodes CASSFGGLAGSNEQYF.

V and J are TRBV27 and TRBJ2-4; 8 bases map to TRBD1. Trimming took 5 bases from V and 3 from J; bases not matched to a gene: 6. Germline-derived CDR1 and CDR2 are MNHEY and SMNVEV (reference sequence). The CDR3 covers 15 residues. Here the CDR3 DNA reads TGTGCCAGCAGTCAAGACAGGGGTTACAAAAACATTCAGTACTTC. It is translated as CASSQDRGYKNIQYF.